A single sample gave rise to the 17 T cell receptor beta chains below, sequenced in a study of vaccination effects on CD4 cells after COVID-19. Under the ViraFEST assay, PBMC were stimulated with viral peptide pools so that antigen-specific CD4+ T cells expanded. Sequencing was performed afterwards. Following culture for around 10 days, CD4+ T cells were isolated. The person had PCR-confirmed SARS-CoV-2 infection between March and December 2020. Sequencing used immunoSEQ multiplex PCR; TCRdb keeps in-frame clones, though not all of them. Of around 47,000 clones listed, around 70% are singletons. The antigens of these receptors remain unknown. The sample was CD4+ T cells from PBMCs cultured with a peptide pool, taken before COVID-19 vaccination. The receptors were sampled from a human donor who had a prior SARS-CoV-2 infection.

The V call is TRBV13, the J call TRBJ2-2, with 11 bases matching TRBD2. Trimming at V came to 2 bases and at J to 7 bases, leaving 12 bases not matched to a gene. The CDR3 is 18 amino acids. Germline CDR1 is PRHDT and CDR2 is FYEKMQ (reference sequence). The CDR3 reads CASSLRLAGGQIIGELFF. The CDR3 region has the DNA TGTGCCAGCAGCTTAAGGTTAGCGGGGGGGCAGATAATCGGGGAGCTGTTTTTT. The full variable domain, its missing parts supplied by reference TRBV13 and TRBJ2-2, is AAGVIQSPRHLIKEKRETATLKCYPIPRHDTVYWYQQGPGQDPQFLISFYEKMQSDKGSIPDRFSAQQFSDYHSELNMSSLELGDSALYFCASSLRLAGGQIIGELFFGEGSRLTVL.

This clone was seen only once. Sequence at one end of the junction differs from germline and may be a read error. The rearrangement links TRBV7-7 to TRBJ1-5; 10 nucleotides align to TRBD1. Germline lookup yields CDR1 SSHAT and CDR2 FNYEAQ (reference sequence). This CDR3 spans 19 amino acids. CDR3 coding DNA: TGTGCTAGCAGCTTATATACCGGGACAGGGGCCTCCGTGGGTCAGCCCCAGCATTTT. Translation: CASSLYTGTGASVGQPQHF.

This clone was seen more than once but under ten times. This chain connects TRBV5-6 to TRBJ2-3, with 11 bases lining up with TRBD2. This CDR3 region has 16 residues. V gave up 0 bases and J gave up 2 bases; unmatched junction bases: 2. Per the germline V gene, CDR1 is SGHDT and CDR2 is YYEEEE. CDR3 loop: CASSLGLAGPTDTQYF. CDR3 coding DNA: TGTGCCAGCAGCTTGGGACTAGCGGGACCCACAGATACGCAGTATTTT.

This clone was seen a single time. This sequence joins TRBV7-2 and TRBJ1-2; 9 nucleotides align to TRBD1. The V gene's germline CDR1 is SGHTA and CDR2 FQGNSA. Trimming cost V 5 bases and J 5 bases; bases outside gene matches: 9. CDR3 size: 15 residues. The CDR3 sequence: CASSERQGGIYGYTF. The CDR3 DNA reads TGTGCCAGCAGCGAACGACAGGGGGGGATATATGGCTACACCTTC.

The chain recombines TRBV9 with TRBJ1-3, with D hard to call. With 0 bases removed from V and 4 bases from J, the gap between germline ends came to 11 bases. Germline assignment: CDR1 SGDLS and CDR2 YYNGEE. The CDR3 runs to 15 residues. CDR3 coding DNA: TGTGCCAGCAGCGTAGATCCGGGGATGGGAAACACCATATATTTT. Its protein is CASSVDPGMGNTIYF.

This rearrangement joins TRBV6-2 or TRBV6-3 to TRBJ1-2; the D gene is possibly TRBD1 (5 bases). V was trimmed by 2 bases and J by 1 base, leaving 11 bases between them. This CDR3 is built from 15 residues. Germline V gives CDR1 MNHEY, CDR2 SVGEGT. In DNA, the CDR3 is TGTGCCAGCAGTTACGACAGACCCAATAACTATGGCTACACCTTC. This encodes CASSYDRPNNYGYTF.

This clone was recorded only once. Written as DNA, the CDR3 is TGTGCCAGCAGGGGGGGAGTCCAAGAGACCCAGTACTTC. Amino acids: CASRGGVQETQYF. The V and J genes are TRBV11-2 and TRBJ2-5; a weak D match, TRBD2 (6 bases). Germline assignment: CDR1 SGHAT and CDR2 FQNNGV. V was pared by 6 bases and J by 1 base, with 9 bases between. The CDR3 consists of 13 residues. Supplemented by reference TRBV11-2 and TRBJ2-5, the full variable domain reads EAGVAQSPRYKIIEKRQSVAFWCNPISGHATLYWYQQILGQGPKLLIQFQNNGVVDDSQLPKDRFSAERLKGVDSTLKIQPAKLEDSAVYLCASRGGVQETQYFGPGTRLLVL.

The J gene is TRBJ2-3, the V gene TRBV7-2, with 10 bases lining up with TRBD2. The length of the CDR3 is 15 residues. Germline V gene sequence: CDR1 SGHTA, CDR2 FQGNSA. Trimming removed 2 bases from V and 5 bases from J; junction bases left unmatched: 4. In nucleotides, the CDR3 is TGTGCCAGCAGCTTAATCGCTAGCGGGAGAGATACGCAGTATTTT. As protein: CASSLIASGRDTQYF. Using reference TRBV7-2 and TRBJ2-3 for the parts outside the CDR3, the full variable domain is GAGVSQSPSNKVTEKGKDVELRCDPISGHTALYWYRQSLGQGLEFLIYFQGNSAPDKSGLPSDRFSAERTGGSVSTLTIQRTQQEDSAVYLCASSLIASGRDTQYFGPGTRLTVL.

The chain employs TRBV6-2 or TRBV6-3 and TRBJ2-5, with 11 bases identical to TRBD2. Germline V gives CDR1 MNHEY, CDR2 SVGEGT. The CDR3 extends over 16 amino acids. V shed 5 bases and J 6 bases; nucleotides not matched to a gene: 11. CDR3 DNA sequence: TGTGCCAGCAGTCATCTAGCGGGAGGCTTAAAAAAGACCCAGTACTTC. Amino acids: CASSHLAGGLKKTQYF.

V gene TRBV6-5 combines with J gene TRBJ1-2; D is ambiguous. V lost 5 bases, J lost 3 bases, and 16 bases lay in between. Germline CDR1 and CDR2: MNHEY and SVGAGI. The CDR3 sequence is 15 residues long. CDR3 protein: CASSPSSPKYYGYTF. In DNA, the CDR3 is TGTGCCAGCAGTCCCAGTTCGCCGAAATACTATGGCTACACCTTC.

The chain uses TRBV24-1 and TRBJ2-1; TRBD2 aligns across 7 bases. This CDR3 spans 14 amino acids. Per germline, CDR1 KGHDR and CDR2 SFDVKD. The J segment lost 6 bases and the V segment lost 5 bases, leaving 6 bases of the junction unmatched. Written as DNA, the CDR3 is TGTGCCACCAGTGCCCAGCCGGGGGGCAATGAGCAGTTCTTC. Translating gives CATSAQPGGNEQFF.

This sequence joins TRBV20-1 and TRBJ2-1, with 12 nucleotides matching TRBD2. Per germline, CDR1 DFQATT and CDR2 SNEGSKA (reference sequence). The CDR3 covers 15 residues. V lost 3 bases to trimming and J lost 10 bases; unmatched junction nucleotides: 10. CDR3 amino acids: CSASKLAGGGSEQFF. The CDR3 DNA is TGCAGTGCTAGTAAGCTAGCGGGAGGGGGGAGCGAGCAGTTCTTC.

The chain employs TRBV9 and TRBJ2-7, with a weak D call TRBD2 (6 bases). Germline loops: CDR1 SGDLS, CDR2 YYNGEE. V lost 4 bases, J lost 3 bases, and 14 bases lay in between. The CDR3 has 14 residues. CDR3 bases: TGTGCCAGCAGCCGCGGACTACCCCTCTACGAGCAGTACTTC. Its protein product is CASSRGLPLYEQYF.

This chain uses TRBV6-2 or TRBV6-3 with TRBJ2-1; no reliable D call. Trimming removed 0 bases at V and 7 bases at J, with 10 bases between. In germline, CDR1 is MNHEY, CDR2 SVGEGT. This CDR3 contains 14 residues. In DNA, the CDR3 is TGTGCCAGCAGTTACTCAGGCGATCGGAATGAGCAGTTCTTC. This gives the protein CASSYSGDRNEQFF.

V is TRBV4-2 and J is TRBJ1-5, with 7 bases aligning to TRBD1. V lost 3 bases and J lost 8; bases outside the gene matches: 4. Germline CDR1 and CDR2: LGHNA and YNFKEQ. The CDR3 is made up of 13 amino acids. In DNA form, the CDR3 reads TGTGCCAGCAGCCATCCGCAGGGGGAGCCCCAGCATTTT. This translates into CASSHPQGEPQHF.

A single count supports this clone. This rearrangement joins TRBV7-3 to TRBJ2-5; 8 bases fit TRBD2. The V and J ends lost 3 bases and 8 bases, in that order; junction bases with no gene match: 8. Per germline, CDR1 SGHTA and CDR2 FQGTGA. CDR3 length: 14 amino acids. The CDR3 here is CASSFKGSGDTQYF. The CDR3 nucleotides read TGTGCCAGCAGCTTCAAGGGTAGCGGGGACACCCAGTACTTC.

V usage is TRBV7-2 and J usage is TRBJ2-7; perhaps TRBD2 as D (6 bases). The CDR3 covers 14 residues. Germline CDR1 and CDR2: SGHTA and FQGNSA. Between the trimmed V and J ends, which lost 7 bases and 0 bases, there was a span of 13 bases. CDR3 region: CASTQLGGSYEQYF. Written as DNA, the CDR3 is TGTGCCAGCACCCAGTTGGGGGGCTCCTACGAGCAGTACTTC.